This entry lists 17 T cell receptor beta chains sequenced from one sample in a study of blood T cell repertoires in COVID-19. The assay was immunoSEQ multiplex PCR, and TCRdb's table has in-frame clones only and misses some. The data show around 150,000 clones, under 90% seen once. Sample: peripheral blood. These receptors were taken from a woman aged 55-70 years with active or convalescent COVID-19.

This chain joins TRBV28 and TRBJ1-2; D remains ambiguous. CDR3 length: 12 amino acids. Germline V gene sequence: CDR1 MDHEN, CDR2 SYDVKM. With 6 bases removed from V and 4 bases from J, the gap between germline ends came to 9 bases. In DNA form, the CDR3 reads TGTGCCAGCAGATCTAGACGCTATGGCTACACCTTC. It codes for CASRSRRYGYTF.

The rearrangement uses TRBV28 and TRBJ2-3; D possibly corresponds to TRBD1 (7 bases). Germline CDR1 MDHEN, CDR2 SYDVKM. The CDR3 sequence is 14 residues long. The V end was cut by 6 bases, the J end by 1 base, with 11 bases between. This chain's CDR3 is CASRRRGRTDTQYF. CDR3 nucleotides: TGTGCCAGCAGAAGGAGGGGGCGCACAGATACGCAGTATTTT.

The rearrangement links TRBV4-3 to TRBJ1-4, with D possibly being TRBD1 (5 bases). The CDR3 consists of 15 residues. Germline lookup yields CDR1 LGHNA and CDR2 YSLEER. V dropped 0 bases and J dropped 5 bases, with 10 bases sitting between them. The CDR3 DNA reads TGCGCCAGCAGCCAAGATCGGGGGGGAAATGAAAAACTGTTTTTT. The encoded protein is CASSQDRGGNEKLFF.

The V gene is TRBV5-6, the J gene TRBJ2-7; 13 bases agree with TRBD2. There are 17 residues in the CDR3. V lost 0 bases and J lost 3; bases outside the gene matches: 6. The germline CDR1 and CDR2 sequences are SGHDT and YYEEEE. This CDR3 is CASSLATSGRNIYEQYF. For the CDR3, the DNA is TGTGCCAGCAGCTTGGCGACTAGCGGGAGGAATATCTACGAGCAGTACTTC.

The J gene is TRBJ1-3, the V gene TRBV7-2; 9 positions match TRBD1. The CDR3 is 16 residues long. The V and J ends lost 3 bases and 2 bases, in that order; junction bases with no gene match: 5. Germline CDR1 and CDR2: SGHTA and FQGNSA. For the CDR3, the DNA is TGTGCCAGCAGCTTTTACAGGGGGCCAGCTGGAAACACCATATATTTT. It is translated as CASSFYRGPAGNTIYF.

This sequence joins TRBV2 and TRBJ2-1; D is perhaps TRBD2 (6 bases). CDR1 and CDR2 (germline): SNHLY, FYNNEI. The CDR3 has 15 residues. The germline V and J ends were trimmed by 4 bases and 4 bases, with 14 bases remaining between them. This chain's CDR3 is CASSVRRGGYNEQFF. Written as DNA, the CDR3 is TGTGCCAGCAGTGTGCGACGGGGAGGTTACAATGAGCAGTTCTTC.

The V gene is TRBV21-1, the J gene TRBJ2-7; the table's TRBD1 call for D was not verified on the DNA. TRBV21-1 is assigned pseudogene status. This CDR3 has 16 amino acids. DNA for the CDR3: TGTGCCAGCAGCAAGAGGCAACAGGGTTGGTCCTACGAGCAGTACGTC. Translating gives CASSKRQQGWSYEQYV.

The chain joins TRBV7-2 to TRBJ2-7; 7 nucleotides match TRBD2. Germline lookup yields CDR1 SGHTA and CDR2 FQGNSA. V trimming: 5 bases; J trimming: 0 bases; junction bases outside the gene matches: 10. This CDR3 is 16 amino acids long. CDR3 bases: TGTGCCAGCAGCACCCGGGGAGGGGACCTCTCCTACGAGCAGTACTTC. It codes for CASSTRGGDLSYEQYF.

The J gene is TRBJ1-4, the V gene TRBV6-5; the match to TRBD1 covers 7 bases. The CDR3 consists of 15 residues. Germline CDR1 is MNHEY and CDR2 is SVGAGI. J gave up 5 bases and V 2 bases, and 5 bases lay outside the gene matches. DNA for the CDR3: TGTGCCAGCAGTTACGACAGGGACTCCAATGAAAAACTGTTTTTT. It is translated as CASSYDRDSNEKLFF.

V gene TRBV5-1 combines with J gene TRBJ1-4, with TRBD1 matching 7 bases. Germline CDR1 and CDR2: SGHRS and YFSETQ. This CDR3 has 14 residues. After removal of 5 bases from V and 3 bases from J, the junction contained 4 bases not matched to a gene. This CDR3 is CASRDGQANEKLFF. CDR3 nucleotide sequence: TGCGCCAGCAGGGATGGACAGGCTAATGAAAAACTGTTTTTT.

There are a few counts of this clone. The rearrangement links TRBV30 to TRBJ2-7, with TRBD2 matching 7 bases. This CDR3 has 13 residues. Per the germline V gene, CDR1 is GTSNPN and CDR2 is SVGIG (reference sequence). The junction had 4 bases not matched to a gene; V was cut back by 2 bases and J by 3 bases. Here the CDR3 DNA reads TGTGCCTGGAGTATTTGGGAGGGCTACGAGCAGTACTTC. It specifies CAWSIWEGYEQYF. Complete variable domain (other parts from reference TRBV30 and TRBJ2-7): SQTIHQWPATLVQPVGSPLSLECTVEGTSNPNLYWYRQAAGRGLQLLFYSVGIGQISSEVPQNLSASRPQDRQFILSSKKLLLSDSGFYLCAWSIWEGYEQYFGPGTRLTVT.

The chain links TRBV9 to TRBJ2-3; D possibly corresponds to TRBD2 (6 bases). V lost 2 bases, J lost 1 base, and 8 bases lay in between. CDR3 length equals 14 residues. Germline V gives CDR1 SGDLS, CDR2 YYNGEE. The CDR3 region is CASSVTRGTDTQYF. In nucleotides, the CDR3 is TGTGCCAGCAGCGTGACTAGGGGCACAGATACGCAGTATTTT.

The chain uses TRBV7-2 and TRBJ2-7, with 7 bases lining up with TRBD2. Germline V gives CDR1 SGHTA, CDR2 FQGNSA. Trimming took 1 base from V and 2 from J; bases not matched to a gene: 11. This CDR3 has 17 amino acids. CDR3 DNA: TGTGCCAGCAGCTTAGTGTTTGGTCTAGCGGATCCCTACGAGCAGTACTTC. Amino acid sequence: CASSLVFGLADPYEQYF.

This clone was observed once. This chain joins TRBV7-9 and TRBJ2-7; TRBD2 matches at 14 bases. The CDR3 consists of 15 residues. J gave up 3 bases and V 5 bases, and 3 bases lay outside the gene matches. Per germline, CDR1 SEHNR and CDR2 FQNEAQ (reference sequence). The CDR3 nucleotides read TGTGCCAGCAGCCCCGGACTAGCGGGAGGCTACGAGCAGTACTTC. It codes for CASSPGLAGGYEQYF. Based on the CDR3 plus reference TRBV7-9 and TRBJ2-7, the full variable domain is DTGVSQNPRHKITKRGQNVTFRCDPISEHNRLYWYRQTLGQGPEFLTYFQNEAQLEKSRLLSDRFSAERPKGSFSTLEIQRTEQGDSAMYLCASSPGLAGGYEQYFGPGTRLTVT.

The genes are TRBV14 and TRBJ2-5; TRBD2 aligns across 8 bases. Germline values: CDR1 SGHDN, CDR2 FVKESK. The CDR3 covers 16 residues. After removal of 5 bases from V and 5 bases from J, the junction contained 13 bases not matched to a gene. The CDR3 sequence: CASSDELGTRRETQYF. CDR3 nucleotides: TGTGCCAGCAGCGATGAGTTGGGGACTAGACGCGAGACCCAGTACTTC.

This chain joins TRBV7-9 and TRBJ1-1, with D unresolved. Between the trimmed V and J ends, which lost 4 bases and 3 bases, there was a span of 6 bases. This CDR3 spans 12 amino acids. The germline V gene encodes CDR1 SEHNR and CDR2 FQNEAQ (reference sequence). The CDR3 region has the DNA TGTGCCAGCAGCTCGGGGTACACTGAAGCTTTCTTT. It encodes CASSSGYTEAFF.

The sample holds a few counts of this clone. J is TRBJ1-1 and V is TRBV19; 8 positions agree with TRBD1. This CDR3 contains 15 residues. V shed 5 bases, J shed 4 bases, and the junction held 9 bases outside the gene matches. Looked up from germline, CDR1 is LNHDA and CDR2 is SQIVND (reference sequence). The CDR3, as DNA: TGTGCCAGTAGTGGACTGACAGGGGTGGGCACTGAAGCTTTCTTT. Protein: CASSGLTGVGTEAFF.